The 30 T cell receptor beta chains given below trace back to one sample, sequenced in a study of shared clonotypes between healthy human individuals. The data were produced by immunoSEQ multiplex PCR, yet TCRdb's version contains in-frame clones alone and is incomplete. The data hold around 1.4 million clones, with approximately 98.5% observed a single time. Material for sequencing was naive CD4+ T cells sorted from blood. Sample subset: CD45RA+ positively selected. The receptors were sampled from a man aged 30 to 45 in good health.

The gene calls are TRBV9 and TRBJ2-7; 8 bases are a match to TRBD2. V was pared by 3 bases and J by 6 bases, with 8 bases of the junction left unmatched. Germline CDR1 and CDR2: SGDLS and YYNGEE. The CDR3 covers 14 residues. The CDR3 region has the DNA TGTGCCAGCAGCGCAAGCGGGAGATCTGGCGAGCAGTACTTC. It codes for CASSASGRSGEQYF.

The chain employs TRBV5-6 and TRBJ2-5; TRBD1 matches 7 bases. J gave up 5 bases and V 4 bases, and 8 bases lay outside the gene matches. CDR3 length: 14 amino acids. Germline V lookup: CDR1 SGHDT, CDR2 YYEEEE. In nucleotides, the CDR3 is TGTGCCAGCAGCGAAGGGACAGTGTCGGAGACCCAGTACTTC. It yields the protein CASSEGTVSETQYF.

A word on this clone: At the DNA level, this CDR3 is encoded by other sequences in the same sample as well. The chain uses TRBV28 and TRBJ1-3; no definite D call. This CDR3 has 12 residues. Looked up from germline, CDR1 is MDHEN and CDR2 is SYDVKM. The V and J ends lost 2 bases and 4 bases respectively, with 3 bases between them. Here the CDR3 reads CASSLTGNTIYF. The CDR3 DNA reads as TGTGCCAGCAGTTTAACCGGAAACACCATATATTTT.

The genes are TRBV11-2 and TRBJ2-1; no definite D call. CDR3 length equals 17 residues. CDR1 and CDR2 from the germline V gene are SGHAT and FQNNGV. Trimming removed 0 bases at V and 3 bases at J, with 15 bases between. CDR3 bases: TGTGCCAGCAGCTTAGATCGTTCGAGAACCCACTACAATGAGCAGTTCTTC. Its protein product is CASSLDRSRTHYNEQFF.

The rearrangement joins TRBV27 to TRBJ2-7; tentatively, D is TRBD1 (6 bases). Germline V gene lookup returns CDR1 MNHEY and CDR2 SMNVEV (reference sequence). Trimming took off 6 bases at V and 6 bases at J, with 18 bases between the two ends. The CDR3 consists of 14 residues. CDR3 nucleotides: TGTGCCAGCAGATTAGACAGGATTGGACCCGAGCAGTACTTC. Its protein is CASRLDRIGPEQYF.

The rearrangement joins TRBV6-1 to TRBJ2-3, with 10 bases fitting TRBD1. Germline assignment: CDR1 MNHNS and CDR2 SASEGT. The junction had 9 bases not matched to a gene; V was cut back by 7 bases and J by 5 bases. This CDR3 region has 15 residues. The CDR3 sequence: CASTAGQGFGDTQYF. In nucleotides, the CDR3 is TGTGCCAGCACTGCGGGACAGGGGTTTGGAGATACGCAGTATTTT.

The chain is built from TRBV7-6 and TRBJ2-5, with no clear D. The germline V and J ends were trimmed by 4 bases and 4 bases, with 13 bases remaining between them. The CDR3 runs 14 residues. Germline V gene sequence: CDR1 SGHVS, CDR2 FNYEAQ. The CDR3 nucleotides are TGTGCCAGCAGCTACCTCGACGGGCTAGAGACCCAGTACTTC. Protein product: CASSYLDGLETQYF.

This clone has a single count. V gene TRBV6-1 combines with J gene TRBJ2-7; tentative D call: TRBD1 (7 bases). The CDR3 has 15 amino acids. Trimming took 7 bases from V and 6 from J, leaving 22 bases between them. CDR1 MNHNS and CDR2 SASEGT come from the germline V gene. The CDR3: CASTQKSGGQGEQYF. The CDR3 DNA follows: TGTGCCAGCACCCAAAAGTCAGGGGGGCAGGGCGAGCAGTACTTC.

The chain couples TRBV14 to TRBJ1-2; perhaps TRBD1 as D (5 bases). The CDR3 is 14 amino acids. Germline V gene sequence: CDR1 SGHDN, CDR2 FVKESK. V was trimmed by 2 bases and J by 2 bases, leaving 9 bases between them. The CDR3 nucleotides read TGTGCCAGCAGCCAATTGGACACCAACTATGGCTACACCTTC. Amino acids: CASSQLDTNYGYTF.

The chain carries TRBV10-3 and TRBJ1-3; D gene uncertain. CDR3 length equals 16 residues. Germline CDR1 is ENHRY and CDR2 is SYGVKD. The V and J ends lost 0 bases and 0 bases respectively, with 9 bases between them. CDR3 nucleotides: TGTGCCATCAGTGAGTCCGGCCGAAACTCTGGAAACACCATATATTTT. Translating gives CAISESGRNSGNTIYF.

The V gene is TRBV5-4, the J gene TRBJ2-5, with D perhaps being TRBD1 or TRBD2 (5 bases each). The germline CDR1 and CDR2 sequences are SGHNT and YYREEE (reference sequence). The length of the CDR3 is 15 residues. Trimming took 4 bases from V and 2 from J, leaving 15 bases between them. CDR3 residues: CASSIPGTGQETQYF. The CDR3 region has the DNA TGTGCCAGCAGCATACCCGGGACGGGGCAAGAGACCCAGTACTTC. Variable domain in full (rest from reference TRBV5-4 and TRBJ2-5): ETGVTQSPTHLIKTRGQQVTLRCSSQSGHNTVSWYQQALGQGPQFIFQYYREEENGRGNFPPRFSGLQFPNYSSELNVNALELDDSALYLCASSIPGTGQETQYFGPGTRLLVL.

The CDR3 reads CASSIPGVGSYEQYF. CDR3 nucleotide sequence: TGTGCCAGCAGTATCCCGGGGGTAGGCTCCTACGAGCAGTACTTC. The rearrangement joins TRBV28 to TRBJ2-7; D may be TRBD2 (6 bases). The CDR3 has 15 amino acids. CDR1 is MDHEN and CDR2 is SYDVKM in the germline V gene. With 5 bases removed from V and 0 bases from J, the gap between germline ends came to 14 bases.

The sample holds a few counts of this clone. Other nucleotide sequences in the sample specify the same CDR3. This chain links TRBV5-4 with TRBJ1-4, with unresolved D. The CDR3 runs to 13 residues. Deletions cut 4 bases from V and 8 bases from J, with 12 bases between. Germline CDR1 reads SGHNT; CDR2 reads YYREEE (reference sequence). CDR3 residues: CASSPGLGEKLFF. CDR3 nucleotides: TGTGCCAGCAGCCCTGGCCTGGGGGAAAAACTGTTTTTT.

The chain recombines TRBV10-3 with TRBJ2-7; 8 bases fit TRBD2. After removal of 0 bases from V and 4 bases from J, the junction contained 5 bases not matched to a gene. The germline gives CDR1 ENHRY, CDR2 SYGVKD. The CDR3 spans 15 residues. Here the CDR3 DNA reads TGTGCCATCAGTGAGTCTACCGGGAGGGTATACGAGCAGTACTTC. Amino acids: CAISESTGRVYEQYF.

The chain carries TRBV2 and TRBJ1-5; TRBD1 might be the D (6 bases). Germline V gene lookup returns CDR1 SNHLY and CDR2 FYNNEI. This CDR3 comprises 15 residues. Trimming removed 6 bases at V and 2 bases at J, with 14 bases between. CDR3 sequence: CASRYRDGGNQPQHF. The CDR3 DNA follows: TGTGCCAGCAGATACAGGGATGGGGGCAATCAGCCCCAGCATTTT.

V is TRBV5-1 and J is TRBJ2-1; tentatively, D is TRBD2 (6 bases). Trimming stripped 2 bases from V and 8 bases from J, with 14 bases between. CDR1 SGHRS and CDR2 YFSETQ come from the germline V gene. The CDR3 has 14 residues. The CDR3 coding sequence is TGCGCCAGCAGCTTTCGCGGGGAGTCATATGAGCAGTTCTTC. Its protein is CASSFRGESYEQFF.

This sequence joins TRBV10-3 and TRBJ2-7, with 10 bases matching TRBD1. Germline V lookup: CDR1 ENHRY, CDR2 SYGVKD. The CDR3 runs 14 residues. With V trimmed by 6 bases and J by 5 bases, 7 bases remained unmatched. The DNA of the CDR3 is TGTGCCATCAGCCGGGACAGGGGTAGGGACGAGCAGTACTTC. Protein: CAISRDRGRDEQYF.

This chain links TRBV18 with TRBJ2-4, with a tentative D call TRBD1 (6 bases). Germline V gives CDR1 KGHSH, CDR2 LQKENI. Trimming stripped 6 bases from V and 5 bases from J, with 11 bases between. The CDR3 totals 13 residues. CDR3 region: CASSPKGENIQYF. The DNA of the CDR3 is TGTGCCAGCTCCCCCAAGGGGGAAAACATTCAGTACTTC.

The chain recombines TRBV7-6 with TRBJ2-1; no firm D call. The CDR3 spans 13 residues. Germline loops: CDR1 SGHVS, CDR2 FNYEAQ. V dropped 5 bases and J dropped 6 bases, with 11 bases sitting between them. The CDR3 region is CASSPGVLNEQFF. The CDR3 region has the DNA TGTGCCAGCAGCCCTGGGGTCCTCAATGAGCAGTTCTTC.

This chain links TRBV10-3 with TRBJ1-1; tentative D call: TRBD1 (5 bases). Trimming removed 5 bases from V and 1 base from J, with 8 bases in between. CDR1 ENHRY and CDR2 SYGVKD come from the germline V gene. This CDR3 has 13 amino acids. Written as DNA, the CDR3 is TGTGCCATCAGTTGGGACGGGAACACTGAAGCTTTCTTT. Protein product: CAISWDGNTEAFF.

The chain couples TRBV29-1 to TRBJ1-1, with a tentative D call TRBD1 (6 bases). Trimming left V 8 bases short and J 0 bases short, with 13 bases between. The CDR3 is 13 amino acids. Germline V CDR1 and CDR2: SQVTM, ANQGSEA. In nucleotides, the CDR3 is TGCAGCCTGTCGGGGGCCTTGAACACTGAAGCTTTCTTT. It codes for CSLSGALNTEAFF. The whole variable domain, remainder taken from reference TRBV29-1 and TRBJ1-1, is SAVISQKPSRDICQRGTSLTIQCQVDSQVTMMFWYRQQPGQSLTLIATANQGSEATYESGFVIDKFPISRPNLTFSTLTVSNMSPEDSSIYLCSLSGALNTEAFFGQGTRLTVV.

V and J are TRBV10-3 and TRBJ2-1; D may be TRBD1 (5 bases). The CDR3 length is 14 residues. Germline V gene data show CDR1 as ENHRY and CDR2 as SYGVKD. Trimming stripped 3 bases from V and 6 bases from J, with 12 bases between. CDR3 nucleotides: TGTGCCATCAGTGATGTAGGGGTTCCCAATGAGCAGTTCTTC. Its translation is CAISDVGVPNEQFF.

On this clone: Other DNA sequences in this sample translate to the same CDR3. This sequence joins TRBV7-7 and TRBJ2-5; 12 nucleotides align to TRBD1. CDR1 is SSHAT, CDR2 FNYEAQ, per germline (reference sequence). V was clipped by 4 bases and J by 5 bases; unmatched bases: 5. CDR3 length: 15 residues. The CDR3 region is CASSSGTGGRETQYF. The CDR3 nucleotides read TGTGCCAGCAGCTCCGGGACAGGGGGCAGGGAGACCCAGTACTTC.

This clone was seen once. This chain links TRBV7-3 with TRBJ2-1; D gene uncertain. Germline V gene lookup returns CDR1 SGHTA and CDR2 FQGTGA. This CDR3 has 15 residues. With 1 base removed from V and 0 bases from J, the gap between germline ends came to 7 bases. CDR3 residues: CASSLSPSSYNEQFF. The CDR3 DNA follows: TGTGCCAGCAGCTTAAGCCCCAGCTCCTACAATGAGCAGTTCTTC.

This clone was observed a single time. The rearrangement joins TRBV7-3 to TRBJ2-1, with 7 nucleotides matching TRBD2. Germline lookup yields CDR1 SGHTA and CDR2 FQGTGA. This CDR3 has 14 residues. V dropped 2 bases and J dropped 9; count of bases not matched to a gene: 7. The DNA of the CDR3 is TGTGCCAGCAGCTTACAGCGGGGTGCGGGTGAGCAGTTCTTC. Encoded protein: CASSLQRGAGEQFF.

The V gene is TRBV18, the J gene TRBJ1-2, with 8 bases that match TRBD1. CDR1 and CDR2 (germline): KGHSH, LQKENI. Unmatched junction bases numbered 7, after V lost 3 bases and J lost 4 bases. The CDR3 loop spans 15 amino acids. The CDR3: CASSPGQGNIYGYTF. As DNA, the CDR3 is TGTGCCAGCTCACCTGGACAGGGAAACATCTATGGCTACACCTTC. Full variable domain (rest looked up from reference TRBV18 and TRBJ1-2): NAGVMQNPRHLVRRRGQEARLRCSPMKGHSHVYWYRQLPEEGLKFMVYLQKENIIDESGMPKERFSAEFPKEGPSILRIQQVVRGDSAAYFCASSPGQGNIYGYTFGSGTRLTVV.

The J gene is TRBJ2-1, the V gene TRBV18, with TRBD2 matching over 7 bases. Trimming removed 5 bases from V and 7 bases from J; junction bases left unmatched: 5. In germline, CDR1 is KGHSH, CDR2 LQKENI. CDR3 size: 13 residues. CDR3 sequence: CASSSGLPNEQFF. In nucleotides, the CDR3 is TGTGCCAGCTCATCGGGACTACCTAATGAGCAGTTCTTC.

This clone was seen only once. The V and J genes are TRBV28 and TRBJ2-7; 7 bases fit TRBD2. The CDR3 sequence is 15 residues long. In germline, CDR1 is MDHEN, CDR2 SYDVKM. V lost 5 bases and J lost 11; bases outside the gene matches: 18. The CDR3 sequence: CASSRTGGGARGEYF. In DNA, the CDR3 is TGTGCCAGCAGTCGCACGGGAGGCGGCGCCCGGGGGGAGTACTTC.

Regarding this clone: Other DNA variants within this sample encode the same CDR3. The chain has TRBV29-1 and TRBJ2-1; D is undetermined. Deletions cut 1 base from V and 2 bases from J, with 3 bases between. The CDR3 consists of 12 residues. CDR1 is SQVTM, CDR2 ANQGSEA, per germline. CDR3 protein: CSVEGTYNEQFF. CDR3 sequence (DNA): TGCAGCGTTGAAGGAACCTACAATGAGCAGTTCTTC.

The chain is built from TRBV19 and TRBJ2-2; no clear D. Trimming removed 0 bases from V and 1 base from J, with 6 bases in between. Germline CDR1 LNHDA, CDR2 SQIVND (reference sequence). CDR3 length equals 15 residues. The CDR3 DNA is TGTGCCAGTAGTATAGAACTTCTGAACACCGGGGAGCTGTTTTTT. Translated: CASSIELLNTGELFF.